This is a list of T cell receptor beta chains from one sample in a study of blood T cell repertoires in COVID-19. TCRdb keeps only in-frame clones here, not all; method: immunoSEQ multiplex PCR. The table includes about 200,000 clones, around 80% detected once. The sequencing sample was made of peripheral blood. Receptors were obtained from a human donor in a cohort sampled during active COVID-19. Each CDR3 is given with its conserved first and last residue. Fields, in order: J gene, V gene, D gene, clone size, CDR3 DNA, CDR3 protein. The D gene is left open where the match is weak. Clone size is shown for a subset of rows, as once, few, many or a class of expanded clone.

j_gene: TRBJ2-4
v_gene: TRBV28
d_gene: -
abundance: -
CDR3nt: TGTGCCAGCAGTTTAGGACTAGCCAAAAACATTCAGTACTTC
CDR3aa: CASSLGLAKNIQYF

j_gene: TRBJ2-1
v_gene: TRBV3-1/TRBV3-2
d_gene: TRBD2
abundance: -
CDR3nt: TGTGCCAGCAGCCAGAGCACTAGCGGGAACTACAATGAGCAGTTCTTC
CDR3aa: CASSQSTSGNYNEQFF

j_gene: TRBJ2-7
v_gene: TRBV7-9
d_gene: TRBD1
abundance: -
CDR3nt: TGTGCCAGCGGGGGGACAGGGTACTTCGAGCAGTACTTC
CDR3aa: CASGGTGYFEQYF

j_gene: TRBJ2-1
v_gene: TRBV10-1
d_gene: TRBD2
abundance: -
CDR3nt: TGCGCCAGTATCTTTCCTAGCGGGATACCGTACAATGAGCAGTTCTTC
CDR3aa: CASIFPSGIPYNEQFF

j_gene: TRBJ2-7
v_gene: TRBV6-6
d_gene: TRBD2
abundance: -
CDR3nt: TGTGCCAGCAGTTACACGGGACTAGCGGGAGGGTACGAGCAGTACTTC
CDR3aa: CASSYTGLAGGYEQYF

j_gene: TRBJ2-1
v_gene: TRBV5-4
d_gene: TRBD2
abundance: -
CDR3nt: TGTGCCAGCAGCTTGGGAATTAGCGGGAGTGGAGGCAATGAGCAGTTCTTC
CDR3aa: CASSLGISGSGGNEQFF

j_gene: TRBJ1-3
v_gene: TRBV19
d_gene: -
abundance: once
CDR3nt: TGTGCCAGTAGTACGGGAGGCTCTGGAAACACCATATATTTT
CDR3aa: CASSTGGSGNTIYF

j_gene: TRBJ1-1
v_gene: TRBV12-5
d_gene: -
abundance: -
CDR3nt: TGTGCTAGTGGTCCAGCAGGAATTAGGGCTTTCTTT
CDR3aa: CASGPAGIRAFF

j_gene: TRBJ2-7
v_gene: TRBV2
d_gene: TRBD1
abundance: -
CDR3nt: TGTGCCAGCAACTCAGGGGGTGGCCGCGAGCAGTACTTC
CDR3aa: CASNSGGGREQYF

j_gene: TRBJ1-6
v_gene: TRBV28
d_gene: TRBD1
abundance: -
CDR3nt: TGTGCCAGCAGCCCCCCGGGACAGGAGTATAATTCACCCCTCCACTTT
CDR3aa: CASSPPGQEYNSPLHF

j_gene: TRBJ2-7
v_gene: TRBV19
d_gene: -
abundance: -
CDR3nt: TGTGCCAGTAGTTCCCGACACAAGTCCTACGAGCAGTACTTC
CDR3aa: CASSSRHKSYEQYF

j_gene: TRBJ1-5
v_gene: TRBV18
d_gene: TRBD1
abundance: -
CDR3nt: TGTGCCAGCTCAAAGTGGGGGACAGACAATCAGCCCCAGCATTTT
CDR3aa: CASSKWGTDNQPQHF

j_gene: TRBJ1-5
v_gene: TRBV5-1
d_gene: TRBD1
abundance: -
CDR3nt: TGCGCCAGCAGCTTCGGAGGGACAGGGGGCAATCAGCCCCAGCATTTT
CDR3aa: CASSFGGTGGNQPQHF

j_gene: TRBJ2-5
v_gene: TRBV5-1
d_gene: TRBD1
abundance: once
CDR3nt: TGCGCCAGCAGCTTGGCCCCGGACAGGGGGCGGGAGACCCAGTACTTC
CDR3aa: CASSLAPDRGRETQYF

j_gene: TRBJ1-2
v_gene: TRBV29-1
d_gene: TRBD1
abundance: -
CDR3nt: TGCAGCGTTGAAGGGGACAGGGGATTCGGCTACACCTTC
CDR3aa: CSVEGDRGFGYTF

j_gene: TRBJ2-1
v_gene: TRBV11-2
d_gene: TRBD2
abundance: once
CDR3nt: TGTGCCAGCAGCCGATATACTAGCGGCTATGGGGATGAGCAGTTCTTC
CDR3aa: CASSRYTSGYGDEQFF

j_gene: TRBJ1-5
v_gene: TRBV6-5
d_gene: TRBD1
abundance: -
CDR3nt: TGTGCCAGCCGGGACAGGGCTTCTCAGCCCCAGCATTTT
CDR3aa: CASRDRASQPQHF

j_gene: TRBJ1-1
v_gene: TRBV10-1
d_gene: TRBD1
abundance: -
CDR3nt: TGCGCCAGCAGTCTCGGGACAGGGTTGAACACTGAAGCTTTCTTT
CDR3aa: CASSLGTGLNTEAFF

j_gene: TRBJ2-7
v_gene: TRBV7-2
d_gene: -
abundance: -
CDR3nt: TGTGCCAGCAGCTTAGAATTTACAGGGTCGTACGAGCAGTACTTC
CDR3aa: CASSLEFTGSYEQYF

j_gene: TRBJ1-3
v_gene: TRBV5-1
d_gene: TRBD1
abundance: -
CDR3nt: TGCGCCAGCAGCTTGGACGGCAGCAGGGGGGTAAACACCATATATTTT
CDR3aa: CASSLDGSRGVNTIYF

j_gene: TRBJ2-7
v_gene: TRBV30
d_gene: -
abundance: -
CDR3nt: TGTGCCTGCCAAAAGGGGATTAACTACGAGCAGTACTTC
CDR3aa: CACQKGINYEQYF

j_gene: TRBJ1-2
v_gene: TRBV2
d_gene: -
abundance: -
CDR3nt: TGTGCCAGCAGTGAAGTGCTAATCAGGGATGGCTACACCTTC
CDR3aa: CASSEVLIRDGYTF

j_gene: TRBJ1-5
v_gene: TRBV12-3/TRBV12-4
d_gene: -
abundance: -
CDR3nt: TGTGCCAGCAGTTTAAAAAGTAGTCAGCCCCAGCATTTT
CDR3aa: CASSLKSSQPQHF

j_gene: TRBJ2-5
v_gene: TRBV10-2
d_gene: -
abundance: once
CDR3nt: TGCGCCAGCAGTGACAGACTGGCGACCAACCAAGAGACCCAGTACTTC
CDR3aa: CASSDRLATNQETQYF

j_gene: TRBJ1-2
v_gene: TRBV7-9
d_gene: -
abundance: few
CDR3nt: TGTGCCAGCACCCGGTTAGAGCTCTATGGCTACACCTTC
CDR3aa: CASTRLELYGYTF

j_gene: TRBJ2-2
v_gene: TRBV3-1/TRBV3-2
d_gene: TRBD2
abundance: -
CDR3nt: TGTGCCAGCAGCCAAGGGGGACTAGCGGGAGGGACCGGGGAGCTGTTTTTT
CDR3aa: CASSQGGLAGGTGELFF

j_gene: TRBJ2-3
v_gene: TRBV4-1
d_gene: TRBD2
abundance: once
CDR3nt: TGCGCCAGCAGCCCCCGAGATAGGACTAGCGGGAGGTCTAGCACAGATACGCAGTATTTT
CDR3aa: CASSPRDRTSGRSSTDTQYF

j_gene: TRBJ2-3
v_gene: TRBV19
d_gene: -
abundance: -
CDR3nt: TGTGCCAGTAGTACCAGGGGGACTCGGACAGATACGCAGTATTTT
CDR3aa: CASSTRGTRTDTQYF

j_gene: TRBJ2-5
v_gene: TRBV7-8
d_gene: -
abundance: -
CDR3nt: TGTGCCAGCAGCAAAGATCGGGGGGAGACCCAGTACTTC
CDR3aa: CASSKDRGETQYF

j_gene: TRBJ2-5
v_gene: TRBV2
d_gene: -
abundance: -
CDR3nt: TGTGCCTCCCAAATGGGGCAGCAAGAGACCCAGTACTTC
CDR3aa: CASQMGQQETQYF

j_gene: TRBJ1-5
v_gene: TRBV28
d_gene: -
abundance: -
CDR3nt: TGTGCCAGCAGTTTTCAGGACAGAGATCAGCCCCAGCATTTT
CDR3aa: CASSFQDRDQPQHF

j_gene: TRBJ1-2
v_gene: TRBV19
d_gene: TRBD1
abundance: -
CDR3nt: TGTGCCAGTAGTACCCCCAGGACAGGTTACAACTATGGCTACACCTTC
CDR3aa: CASSTPRTGYNYGYTF

j_gene: TRBJ2-7
v_gene: TRBV5-1
d_gene: TRBD1
abundance: -
CDR3nt: TGCGCCAGCAGCTTGCTTCAGGGGGCAGGTGAGCAGTACTTC
CDR3aa: CASSLLQGAGEQYF

j_gene: TRBJ2-2
v_gene: TRBV5-1
d_gene: TRBD1
abundance: -
CDR3nt: TGCGCCAGCAGCACACAGGGGACCATAGTTAAAGCGACCGGGGAGCTGTTTTTT
CDR3aa: CASSTQGTIVKATGELFF

j_gene: TRBJ2-2
v_gene: TRBV12-3/TRBV12-4
d_gene: -
abundance: -
CDR3nt: TGTGCCAGCTGTCCCTTCCCCGGGGAGCTGTTTTTT
CDR3aa: CASCPFPGELFF

j_gene: TRBJ2-1
v_gene: TRBV28
d_gene: -
abundance: -
CDR3nt: TGTGCCAGCAGTTCCCGGGGAACGAGCTCCTACAATGAGCAGTTCTTC
CDR3aa: CASSSRGTSSYNEQFF

j_gene: TRBJ1-1
v_gene: TRBV12-3/TRBV12-4
d_gene: -
abundance: -
CDR3nt: TGTGCCAGCAGTCTCGGTGACACTGAAGCTTTCTTT
CDR3aa: CASSLGDTEAFF

j_gene: TRBJ2-7
v_gene: TRBV12-5
d_gene: -
abundance: few
CDR3nt: TGTGCTAGTGGTTTCATTTCTCCCCTCAGGGATGGCTCCTACGAGCAGTACTTC
CDR3aa: CASGFISPLRDGSYEQYF

j_gene: TRBJ1-1
v_gene: TRBV5-1
d_gene: TRBD1
abundance: -
CDR3nt: TGCGCCAGCAGCTTGGAAGGGGGCGGAAACACTGAAGCTTTCTTT
CDR3aa: CASSLEGGGNTEAFF

j_gene: TRBJ1-2
v_gene: TRBV3-1/TRBV3-2
d_gene: TRBD1
abundance: -
CDR3nt: TGTGCCAGCAGCGTACAGGGGGCGGGCTACACCTTC
CDR3aa: CASSVQGAGYTF

j_gene: TRBJ1-1
v_gene: TRBV27
d_gene: -
abundance: -
CDR3nt: TGTGCCAGCAGCGTTAAGCGGGGGGGCAGGACTGAAGCTTTCTTT
CDR3aa: CASSVKRGGRTEAFF

j_gene: TRBJ1-2
v_gene: TRBV5-1
d_gene: -
abundance: -
CDR3nt: TGCGCCAGCAGTCTCTCGGGTTTGCGGAACTATGGCTACACCTTC
CDR3aa: CASSLSGLRNYGYTF